The sequence of this TCR beta chain was determined in a study of regulatory T cells in long-lasting Graves disease. Findings of the study overall: The sample size was small, and this may have reduced accuracy.

This clonotype showed up many times. Antigen: not known. According to the study, TCR beta libraries were built with iRepertoire HTBI primers and CDR3-region Arm-PCR. MiXCR, applied by TCRdb to the multiplex PCR reads, yields one record per CDR3 protein. This table has 400,000 to 550,000 distinct CDR3 sequences, less than 20% appearing once. Trimming took 4 bases from V and 2 from J, leaving 9 bases between them. The CDR3 contains 13 residues. In germline, CDR1 is SGHAT, CDR2 FQNNGV. Time point described: newly diagnosed GD, antithyroid drugs for less than 3 months. With RNA extracted from PBMCs as input, the TCR library was made. Diagnosis followed American Thyroid Association guidelines for Graves' disease. In addition, the sample was reused for a study of T cells in Graves' hyperthyroidism and ophthalmopathy. From that report: Exclusion of patients followed from uncontrolled infection, other autoimmune disease, pregnancy or lactation.

The material was peripheral blood mononuclear cells (PBMCs), obtained at new diagnosis, from a patient treated with antithyroid drugs. The TCR comes from a young woman with Graves disease. This sequence joins TRBV11-2 and TRBJ2-7; D perhaps matches TRBD2 (6 bases). CDR3 sequence (DNA): TGTGCCAGCAGCTGGCTAGCGACCTACGAGCAGTACTTC. This sequence encodes CASSWLATYEQYF. The full variable domain, rest sourced from reference TRBV11-2 and TRBJ2-7, is EAGVAQSPRYKIIEKRQSVAFWCNPISGHATLYWYQQILGQGPKLLIQFQNNGVVDDSQLPKDRFSAERLKGVDSTLKIQPAKLEDSAVYLCASSWLATYEQYFGPGTRLTVT.